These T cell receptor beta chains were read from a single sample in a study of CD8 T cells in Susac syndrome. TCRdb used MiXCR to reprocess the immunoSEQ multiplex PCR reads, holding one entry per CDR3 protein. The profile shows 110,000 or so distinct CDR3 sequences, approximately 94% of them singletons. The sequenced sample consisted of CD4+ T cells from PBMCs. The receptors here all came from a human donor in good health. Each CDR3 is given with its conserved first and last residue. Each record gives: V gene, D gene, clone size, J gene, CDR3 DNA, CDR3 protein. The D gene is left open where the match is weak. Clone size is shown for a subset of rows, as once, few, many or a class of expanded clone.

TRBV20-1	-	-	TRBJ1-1	TGCAGTGCTAGGTCAGGGATCGCTCCCATGAACACTGAAGCTTTCTTT	CSARSGIAPMNTEAFF
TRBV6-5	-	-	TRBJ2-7	TGTGCCAGCAGTCCCCCAGGTCAGGGCTTACGAGGGCAGTACTTC	CASSPPGQGLRGQYF
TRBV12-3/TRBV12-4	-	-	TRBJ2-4	TGTGCCAGCAGTTTCCACAGACTAAACATTCAGTACTTC	CASSFHRLNIQYF
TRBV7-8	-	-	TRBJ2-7	TGTGCCAGCAGCCCCGTGGCCAACGAGCAGTACTTC	CASSPVANEQYF
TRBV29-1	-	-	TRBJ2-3	TGCAGCGTTCAAAATTCGGATCCCACAGATACGCAGTATTTT	CSVQNSDPTDTQYF
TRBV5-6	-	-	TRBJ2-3	TGTGCCAGCAGCTTGACTGCGGACGCAGATACGCAGTATTTT	CASSLTADADTQYF
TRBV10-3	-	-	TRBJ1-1	TGTGCCATCAGTGACAATGTGGCTGAAGCTTTCTTT	CAISDNVAEAFF
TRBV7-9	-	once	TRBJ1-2	TGTGCCAGCAGCCCGATGACAGGATACTATGGCTACACCTTC	CASSPMTGYYGYTF
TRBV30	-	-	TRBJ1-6	TGTGCCTGGAGTTACCGTTTGGGGTCACCCCTCCACTTT	CAWSYRLGSPLHF
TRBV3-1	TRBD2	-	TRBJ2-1	TGTGCCAGCACCAATAGCGGGAGTGGTCCGAACAATGAGCAGTTCTTC	CASTNSGSGPNNEQFF
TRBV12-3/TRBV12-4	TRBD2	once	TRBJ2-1	TGTGCCAGCAGTGGGGGGGAGCTCTCCTACAATGAGCAGTTCTTC	CASSGGELSYNEQFF
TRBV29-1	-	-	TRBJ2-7	TGCAGCGTTTTTTTCCAGCCCTCCTACGAGCAGTACTTC	CSVFFQPSYEQYF
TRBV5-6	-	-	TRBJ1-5	TGTGCCAGCAGCCGGGCGGCGCGAGTGGATCAGCCCCAGCATTTT	CASSRAARVDQPQHF
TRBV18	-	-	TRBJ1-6	TGTGCCAGCTCACCGACGTCGGATTCACCCCTCCACTTT	CASSPTSDSPLHF
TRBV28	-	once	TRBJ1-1	TGTGCCAGCACACGCCGAAACACTGAAGCTTTCTTT	CASTRRNTEAFF
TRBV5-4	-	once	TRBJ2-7	TGTGCCAGCAGCTTGGAAGTTGGGGTCTCCTACGAGCAGTACTTC	CASSLEVGVSYEQYF
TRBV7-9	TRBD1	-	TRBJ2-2	TGTGCCAGCAGCTCGGGGACAGGGAAGGCCGGGGAGCTGTTTTTT	CASSSGTGKAGELFF
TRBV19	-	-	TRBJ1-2	TGTGCCAGTAGTATTGGACAGCGGTTTGGCTACACCTTC	CASSIGQRFGYTF
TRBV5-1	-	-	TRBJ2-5	TGCGCCAGCAGCTCGTCTCCTGGCAGGAGGGACCTAGGGACCCAGTACTTC	CASSSSPGRRDLGTQYF
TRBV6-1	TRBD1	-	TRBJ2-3	TGTGCCAGCAGTTTACAGGGGACGGCCACAGATACGCAGTATTTT	CASSLQGTATDTQYF
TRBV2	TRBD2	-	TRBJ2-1	TGTGCCAGCACCCCTAGCGGGAGAGGCGGTGAGCAGTTCTTC	CASTPSGRGGEQFF
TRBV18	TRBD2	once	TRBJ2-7	TGTGCCAGCTCACCACGCTTAGTAGCGGGAGGTGCCGACGAGCAGTACTTC	CASSPRLVAGGADEQYF
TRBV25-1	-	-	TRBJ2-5	TGTGCCAGCAGTGGTTTAGCCCTCCAAGAGACCCAGTACTTC	CASSGLALQETQYF
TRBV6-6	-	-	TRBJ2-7	TGTGCCAGCAGTTACTCGTACAGGGCTAAACACGAGCAGTACTTC	CASSYSYRAKHEQYF
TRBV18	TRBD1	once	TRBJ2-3	TGTGCCAGCTCCGGACAGGGGTCCCACCCTAGCACAGATACGCAGTATTTT	CASSGQGSHPSTDTQYF